These T cell receptor beta chains were read from a single sample in a study of CD8 T cells in ankylosing spondylitis. Via MiXCR, TCRdb re-called the 5' RACE reads, giving one row per CDR3 protein. Of approximately 42,000 distinct CDR3 sequences in the sample, 4% were seen once. Sequencing input: blood, either unsorted or a sorted T cell fraction (not recorded which). These TCRs come from a female donor with ankylosing spondylitis or in good health (not recorded which). Each CDR3 is given with its conserved first and last residue. The D gene is left open where the match is weak. The size of a clone is reported for some rows only, either as once, few or many, or as a class for expanded clones.

cdr3_nt: TGTGCCAGCAGCCCCCTCGGGGGGGCGCGGAATGAGCAGTTCTTC
cdr3_aa: CASSPLGGARNEQFF
j_call: TRBJ2-1
clone_size: many
d_call: TRBD2
v_call: TRBV9

cdr3_nt: TGTGCCAGCAGCGTAGACCTGAACTCTGGGGCCAACGTCCTGACTTTC
cdr3_aa: CASSVDLNSGANVLTF
j_call: TRBJ2-6
clone_size: many
d_call: NA
v_call: TRBV9

cdr3_nt: TGTGCCAGCAGCGCCAACGACTTCCGCAATGAGCAGTTCTTC
cdr3_aa: CASSANDFRNEQFF
j_call: TRBJ2-1
clone_size: many
d_call: NA
v_call: TRBV9

cdr3_nt: TGTGCCAGCAGCGTAGTTTCGAGTATTGGGAGCGAGCAGTTCTTC
cdr3_aa: CASSVVSSIGSEQFF
j_call: TRBJ2-1
clone_size: many
d_call: NA
v_call: TRBV9

cdr3_nt: TGTGCCAGCAGCGGGGGACAGGGAACGAACGAGCAGTACTTC
cdr3_aa: CASSGGQGTNEQYF
j_call: TRBJ2-7
clone_size: many
d_call: TRBD1
v_call: TRBV9

cdr3_nt: TGTGCCAGCAGCGTACAGGGTCTAGCCAAAAACATTCAGTACTTC
cdr3_aa: CASSVQGLAKNIQYF
j_call: TRBJ2-4
clone_size: once
d_call: NA
v_call: TRBV9

cdr3_nt: TGTGCCAGCAGCCCCGGCGAGTCCTACAATGAGCAGTTCTTC
cdr3_aa: CASSPGESYNEQFF
j_call: TRBJ2-1
clone_size: many
d_call: NA
v_call: TRBV9

cdr3_nt: TGTGCCAGCAGCGTATCTAGCGGGGTCGACAATGAGCAGTTCTTC
cdr3_aa: CASSVSSGVDNEQFF
j_call: TRBJ2-1
clone_size: many
d_call: TRBD2
v_call: TRBV9

cdr3_nt: TGTGCCAGCACCAAACAGGGCGGGGACACTGAAGCTTTCTTT
cdr3_aa: CASTKQGGDTEAFF
j_call: TRBJ1-1
clone_size: many
d_call: NA
v_call: TRBV9

cdr3_nt: TGTGCCAGCAGCGAGGGTACGGGCAATCAGCCCCAGCATTTT
cdr3_aa: CASSEGTGNQPQHF
j_call: TRBJ1-5
clone_size: many
d_call: NA
v_call: TRBV9

cdr3_nt: TGCGCCAGCAGCAGGGACGGTAGCTCCTACAATGAGCAGTTCTTC
cdr3_aa: CASSRDGSSYNEQFF
j_call: TRBJ2-1
clone_size: many
d_call: NA
v_call: TRBV5-1

cdr3_nt: TGTGCCAGCAGCGTAGGCGGCGGACAGGGTGGAAACACCATATATTTT
cdr3_aa: CASSVGGGQGGNTIYF
j_call: TRBJ1-3
clone_size: many
d_call: TRBD1
v_call: TRBV9

cdr3_nt: TGTGCCAGCAGCAAAACAGAAAACTCCTACAATGAGCAGTTCTTC
cdr3_aa: CASSKTENSYNEQFF
j_call: TRBJ2-1
clone_size: many
d_call: NA
v_call: TRBV9

cdr3_nt: TGCGCCAGCAGCGTCAGCACCACAGGGGGGGGTTCACCCCTCCACTTT
cdr3_aa: CASSVSTTGGGSPLHF
j_call: TRBJ1-6
clone_size: many
d_call: TRBD1
v_call: TRBV4-3

cdr3_nt: TGTGCCAGCAGCGATGACGGGAGCTCCTACAATGAGCAGTTCTTC
cdr3_aa: CASSDDGSSYNEQFF
j_call: TRBJ2-1
clone_size: many
d_call: NA
v_call: TRBV9

cdr3_nt: TGTGCCAGCACCCAGGAACCCCGGGGGGAGACCCAGTACTTC
cdr3_aa: CASTQEPRGETQYF
j_call: TRBJ2-5
clone_size: few
d_call: NA
v_call: TRBV9

cdr3_nt: TGTGCCAGCAGCGTAACGGGACAGCTAAATGAAAAACTGTTTTTT
cdr3_aa: CASSVTGQLNEKLFF
j_call: TRBJ1-4
clone_size: many
d_call: TRBD1
v_call: TRBV9

cdr3_nt: TGTGCCAGCAGCCCCAGGGCCCAGGGGGTTATGAACACTGAAGCTTTCTTT
cdr3_aa: CASSPRAQGVMNTEAFF
j_call: TRBJ1-1
clone_size: NA
d_call: TRBD1
v_call: TRBV9

cdr3_nt: TGTGCCAGCAGCCTAGGGGACCTCTCCTACGAGCAGTACTTC
cdr3_aa: CASSLGDLSYEQYF
j_call: TRBJ2-7
clone_size: many
d_call: NA
v_call: TRBV9

cdr3_nt: TGTGCCAGCAGCGTAGCTATAAGGGATGCGGACAATGAGCAGTTCTTC
cdr3_aa: CASSVAIRDADNEQFF
j_call: TRBJ2-1
clone_size: many
d_call: NA
v_call: TRBV9

cdr3_nt: TGTGCCAGCAGCGTTCGGGGACAGGGAAACACTGAAGCTTTCTTT
cdr3_aa: CASSVRGQGNTEAFF
j_call: TRBJ1-1
clone_size: many
d_call: TRBD1
v_call: TRBV9

cdr3_nt: TGTGCCAGCAGCGTAGGAGCGGACCCCTACGAGCAGTACTTC
cdr3_aa: CASSVGADPYEQYF
j_call: TRBJ2-7
clone_size: many
d_call: NA
v_call: TRBV9

cdr3_nt: TGTGCCAGCAGCGTTTTTAGCTCTGGAAACACCATATATTTT
cdr3_aa: CASSVFSSGNTIYF
j_call: TRBJ1-3
clone_size: NA
d_call: NA
v_call: TRBV9

cdr3_nt: TGTGCCAGCAGTCCGACAGGAGGGCCCACAGATACGCAGTATTTT
cdr3_aa: CASSPTGGPTDTQYF
j_call: TRBJ2-3
clone_size: many
d_call: NA
v_call: TRBV9

cdr3_nt: TGTGCCAGCAGCTCACGGACAGTCTCTGGAAACACCATATATTTT
cdr3_aa: CASSSRTVSGNTIYF
j_call: TRBJ1-3
clone_size: many
d_call: NA
v_call: TRBV9

cdr3_nt: TGTGCCAGCAGCCCTATTGGCGGGGGGGCCACAGATACGCAGTATTTT
cdr3_aa: CASSPIGGGATDTQYF
j_call: TRBJ2-3
clone_size: many
d_call: TRBD2
v_call: TRBV9

cdr3_nt: TGTGCCAGCAGCCCCCCCCCCGGGGCCAAAAACATTCAGTACTTC
cdr3_aa: CASSPPPGAKNIQYF
j_call: TRBJ2-4
clone_size: many
d_call: NA
v_call: TRBV9

cdr3_nt: TGTGCCAGCGTCGGGATCGGGGCCAACGTCCTGACTTTC
cdr3_aa: CASVGIGANVLTF
j_call: TRBJ2-6
clone_size: NA
d_call: NA
v_call: TRBV9

cdr3_nt: TGTGCCAGCAGCCTTATGGGGACGGGTGGAAACACCATATATTTT
cdr3_aa: CASSLMGTGGNTIYF
j_call: TRBJ1-3
clone_size: many
d_call: NA
v_call: TRBV9

cdr3_nt: TGTGCCAGCAGCTTCCGAGGGGACAGGAACTACAATGAGCAGTTCTTC
cdr3_aa: CASSFRGDRNYNEQFF
j_call: TRBJ2-1
clone_size: many
d_call: TRBD1
v_call: TRBV9

cdr3_nt: TGTGCCAGCAGCTTTGCCGGGACACGGAACACCGGGGAGCTGTTTTTT
cdr3_aa: CASSFAGTRNTGELFF
j_call: TRBJ2-2
clone_size: many
d_call: NA
v_call: TRBV9

cdr3_nt: TGTGCCAGCAGCCCGACTAGCGGTACCTACAATGAGCAGTTCTTC
cdr3_aa: CASSPTSGTYNEQFF
j_call: TRBJ2-1
clone_size: many
d_call: TRBD2
v_call: TRBV9

cdr3_nt: TGTGCCAGCAGCAGAGAGCACTTGAGGACAGATACGCAGTATTTT
cdr3_aa: CASSREHLRTDTQYF
j_call: TRBJ2-3
clone_size: medium-sized
d_call: NA
v_call: TRBV9

cdr3_nt: TGTGCCAGCAGCGAGGACAGGTCCCGATTATCACCCCTCCACTTT
cdr3_aa: CASSEDRSRLSPLHF
j_call: TRBJ1-6
clone_size: many
d_call: TRBD1
v_call: TRBV9

cdr3_nt: TGTGCCAGCAGCTCCGACCGTTTCGGCACTGAAGCTTTCTTT
cdr3_aa: CASSSDRFGTEAFF
j_call: TRBJ1-1
clone_size: medium-sized
d_call: NA
v_call: TRBV9

cdr3_nt: TGTGCCAGCAGTGGGGGACAGCCCAACACCGGGGAGCTGTTTTTT
cdr3_aa: CASSGGQPNTGELFF
j_call: TRBJ2-2
clone_size: many
d_call: TRBD1
v_call: TRBV9

cdr3_nt: TGTGCCAGCAGCGTAGGCCTAGGGGCCCCCTACGAGCAGTACTTC
cdr3_aa: CASSVGLGAPYEQYF
j_call: TRBJ2-7
clone_size: many
d_call: NA
v_call: TRBV9

cdr3_nt: TGTGCCAGCTCTGGAGGGGGCGGGGGTGATACGCAGTATTTT
cdr3_aa: CASSGGGGGDTQYF
j_call: TRBJ2-3
clone_size: many
d_call: NA
v_call: TRBV9